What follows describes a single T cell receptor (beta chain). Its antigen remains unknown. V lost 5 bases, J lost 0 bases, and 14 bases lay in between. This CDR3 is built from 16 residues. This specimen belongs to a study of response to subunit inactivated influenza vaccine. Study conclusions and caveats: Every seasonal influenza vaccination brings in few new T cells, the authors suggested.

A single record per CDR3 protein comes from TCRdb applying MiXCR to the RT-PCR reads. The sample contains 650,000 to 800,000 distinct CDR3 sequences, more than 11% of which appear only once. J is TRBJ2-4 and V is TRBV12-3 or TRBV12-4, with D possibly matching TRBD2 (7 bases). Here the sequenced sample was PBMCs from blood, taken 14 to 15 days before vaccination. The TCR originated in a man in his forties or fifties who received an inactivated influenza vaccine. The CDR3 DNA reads TGTGCCAGCAGTAACCCCGGGGGGCTAGCCAAAAACATTCAGTACTTC. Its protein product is CASSNPGGLAKNIQYF.